A single T cell receptor beta chain is shown here with its context. Its matching antigen is unknown. Germline CDR1 and CDR2: MDHEN and SYDVKM. After removal of 2 bases from V and 2 bases from J, the junction contained 5 bases not matched to a gene. The CDR3 contains 16 residues. These data belong to a study of cytomegalovirus exposure and HLA in healthy donors. On the study more broadly: An earlier analysis identified approximately 110 million unique TCR beta sequences in some 180 million T cells. Study results and limitations: Reports state that TCR beta sequences accurately predicted most subjects' HLA-A and HLA-B alleles. Later analysis demonstrated an association between a missense DCLRE1C variant and TCR beta V- and J-gene trimming. A cluster of highly shared sequence variants was likely a sequencing artifact.

PCR employed 60 Vbeta and 13 Jbeta primers. Some clones are missing from TCRdb's copy, which holds only in-frame ones; the method was immunoSEQ multiplex PCR. This repertoire shows 150,000 to 250,000 clones, 82% found once; its top ten account for under 7.5%. The rearrangement uses TRBV28 and TRBJ2-2; TRBD2 matches 7 bases. Sequenced material: PBMCs. This TCR was recovered from a woman in her forties or fifties in good health and CMV-seropositive. Here the CDR3 reads CASSLQPGLNTGELFF. In DNA form, the CDR3 reads TGTGCCAGCAGTTTACAACCGGGACTAAACACCGGGGAGCTGTTTTTT.